Below, 4 T cell receptor beta chains from the same sample are listed, as sequenced in a study of regulatory T cells in long-lasting Graves disease. Time point denoted: persistent/refractory GD, antithyroid drugs over 5 years with positive TRAb. The TCR library was made from RNA that had been extracted from PBMCs in TRIzol. Library construction for TCR beta used iRepertoire HTBI primers and Arm-PCR of CDR3 regions. TCRdb re-called the multiplex PCR reads through MiXCR, storing one row per CDR3 protein. The sample includes 650,000 to 700,000 distinct CDR3 sequences, 25% to 35% of them seen just once. The material was peripheral blood mononuclear cells (PBMCs), obtained when the disease was refractory, from a patient treated with antithyroid drugs. The receptor set was obtained from a female donor with Graves disease.

This clonotype has only a few counts. The genes are TRBV3-1 and TRBJ2-5; the D call may be TRBD1 or TRBD2 (5 bases each). This CDR3 region has 17 residues. Germline CDR1 reads LGHDT; CDR2 reads YNNKEL (reference sequence). The germline V and J ends were trimmed by 5 bases and 2 bases, with 21 bases remaining between them. The chain's CDR3 is CASSSRRQGWGQETQYF. CDR3 in DNA: TGTGCCAGCAGCTCACGTCGGCAGGGATGGGGGCAAGAGACCCAGTACTTC.

Many counts were recorded for this clonotype. This rearrangement joins TRBV28 to TRBJ1-2; no definite D call. CDR1 is MDHEN and CDR2 is SYDVKM in the germline V gene. This CDR3 has 14 amino acids. Trimming pared 8 bases from V and 0 bases from J, leaving 13 bases between. CDR3 nucleotide sequence: TGTGCCAGCCGTCCCAGACAACCTAACTATGGCTACACCTTC. Amino acid sequence: CASRPRQPNYGYTF.

There are a few counts of this clonotype. The rearrangement joins TRBV29-1 to TRBJ2-7; TRBD1 agrees at 7 bases. The CDR3 loop spans 13 amino acids. Germline V gene lookup returns CDR1 SQVTM and CDR2 ANQGSEA. V shed 4 bases, J shed 2 bases, and the junction held 5 bases outside the gene matches. For the CDR3, the DNA is TGCAGCGTTGCCGGTGGACAGGCCTACGAGCAGTACTTC. Translated, it gives CSVAGGQAYEQYF.

The rearrangement uses TRBV5-1 and TRBJ1-5, with D perhaps TRBD1 (6 bases). Trimming cost V 0 bases and J 1 base, with 8 bases left between them. The CDR3 extends over 15 amino acids. Germline CDR1 SGHRS, CDR2 YFSETQ. CDR3 nucleotides: TGCGCCAGCAGCTTGGACAGGGAAAGCAATCAGCCCCAGCATTTT. Protein product: CASSLDRESNQPQHF.